Listed here are 2 T cell receptor beta chains from one sample, sequenced in a study of T cell responses to AZD1222 COVID-19 vaccine. Data came from immunoSEQ multiplex PCR; TCRdb stores just in-frame clones and leaves some out. The table lists roughly 100,000 clones, roughly 89% of them singletons. Sample: peripheral blood, taken on day 0 of AZD1222 vaccination. These receptors all come from an adult in good health.

In DNA form, the CDR3 reads TGTGCCAGCAGCGTAGCTCAGACACCTAATTCACCCCTCCACTTT. Its protein product is CASSVAQTPNSPLHF. V usage is TRBV9 and J usage is TRBJ1-6; no definite D call. The CDR3 is 15 residues long. V gave up 0 bases and J gave up 6 bases, with 10 bases separating them. Germline-derived CDR1 and CDR2 are SGDLS and YYNGEE.

This chain uses TRBV10-3 with TRBJ1-4; 11 positions match TRBD1. V lost 0 bases to trimming and J lost 8 bases; unmatched junction nucleotides: 11. Germline CDR1 is ENHRY and CDR2 is SYGVKD. The CDR3 runs 18 residues. The CDR3 DNA reads as TGTGCCATCAGTGAGTCCCGGACAGGGGGCGCGGGGCCAGAAAAACTGTTTTTT. Protein product: CAISESRTGGAGPEKLFF.